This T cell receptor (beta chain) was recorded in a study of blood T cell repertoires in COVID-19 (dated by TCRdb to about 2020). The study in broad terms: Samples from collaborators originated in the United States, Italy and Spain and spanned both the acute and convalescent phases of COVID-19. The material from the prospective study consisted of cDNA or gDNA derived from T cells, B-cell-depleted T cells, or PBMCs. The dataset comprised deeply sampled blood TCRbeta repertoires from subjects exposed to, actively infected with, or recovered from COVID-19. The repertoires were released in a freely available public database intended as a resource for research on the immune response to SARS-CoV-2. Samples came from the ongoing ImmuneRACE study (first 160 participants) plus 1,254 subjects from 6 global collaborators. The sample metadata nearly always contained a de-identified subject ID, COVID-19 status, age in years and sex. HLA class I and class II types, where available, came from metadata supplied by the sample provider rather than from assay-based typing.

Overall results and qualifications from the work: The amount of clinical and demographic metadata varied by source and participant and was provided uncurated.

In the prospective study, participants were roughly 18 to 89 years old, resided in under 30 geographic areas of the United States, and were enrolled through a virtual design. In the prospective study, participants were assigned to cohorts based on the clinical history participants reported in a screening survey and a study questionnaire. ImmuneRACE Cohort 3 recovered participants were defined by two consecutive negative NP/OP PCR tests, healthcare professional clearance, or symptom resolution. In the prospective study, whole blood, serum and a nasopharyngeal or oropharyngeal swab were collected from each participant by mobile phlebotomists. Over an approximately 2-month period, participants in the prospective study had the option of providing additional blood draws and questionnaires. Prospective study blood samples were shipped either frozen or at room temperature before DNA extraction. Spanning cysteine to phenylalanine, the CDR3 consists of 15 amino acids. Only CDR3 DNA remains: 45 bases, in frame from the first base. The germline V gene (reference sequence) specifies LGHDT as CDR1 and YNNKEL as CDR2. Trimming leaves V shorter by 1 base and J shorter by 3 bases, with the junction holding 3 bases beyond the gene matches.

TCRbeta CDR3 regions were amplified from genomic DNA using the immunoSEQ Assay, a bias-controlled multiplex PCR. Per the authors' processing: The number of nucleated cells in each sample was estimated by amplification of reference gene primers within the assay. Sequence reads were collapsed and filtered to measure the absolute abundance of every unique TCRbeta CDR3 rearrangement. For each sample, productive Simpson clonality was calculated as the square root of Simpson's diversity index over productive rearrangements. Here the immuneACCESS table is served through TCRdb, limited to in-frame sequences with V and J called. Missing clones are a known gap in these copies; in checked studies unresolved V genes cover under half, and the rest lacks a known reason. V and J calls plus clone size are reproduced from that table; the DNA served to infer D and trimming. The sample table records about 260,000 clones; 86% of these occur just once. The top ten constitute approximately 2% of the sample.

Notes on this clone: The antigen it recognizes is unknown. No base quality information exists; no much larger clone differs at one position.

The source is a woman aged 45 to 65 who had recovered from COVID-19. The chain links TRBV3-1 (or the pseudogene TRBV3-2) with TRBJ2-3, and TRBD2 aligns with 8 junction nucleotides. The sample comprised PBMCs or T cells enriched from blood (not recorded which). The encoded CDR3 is CASSQVSGGTDTQYF. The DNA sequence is TGTGCCAGCAGCCAAGTATCGGGAGGGACAGATACGCAGTATTTT.